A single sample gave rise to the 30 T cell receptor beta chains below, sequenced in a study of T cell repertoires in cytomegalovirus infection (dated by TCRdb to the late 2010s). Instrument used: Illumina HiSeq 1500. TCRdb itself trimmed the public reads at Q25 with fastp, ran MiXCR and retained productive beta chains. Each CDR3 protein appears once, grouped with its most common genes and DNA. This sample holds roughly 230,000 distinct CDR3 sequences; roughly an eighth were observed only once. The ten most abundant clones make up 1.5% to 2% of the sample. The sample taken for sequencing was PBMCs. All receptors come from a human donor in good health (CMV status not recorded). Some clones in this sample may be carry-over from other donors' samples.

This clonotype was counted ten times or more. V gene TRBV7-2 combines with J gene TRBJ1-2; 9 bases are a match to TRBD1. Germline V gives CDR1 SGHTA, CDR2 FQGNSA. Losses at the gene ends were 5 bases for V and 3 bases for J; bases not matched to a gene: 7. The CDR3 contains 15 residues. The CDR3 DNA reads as TGTGCCAGCAGCCCTTTACAGGGGGCTGACTATGGCTACACCTTC. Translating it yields CASSPLQGADYGYTF.

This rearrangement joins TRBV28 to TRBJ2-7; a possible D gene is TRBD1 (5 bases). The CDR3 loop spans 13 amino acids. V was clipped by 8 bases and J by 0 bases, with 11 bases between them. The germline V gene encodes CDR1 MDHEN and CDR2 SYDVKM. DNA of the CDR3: TGTGCCAGCGGCTCAGGGCCCTCCTACGAGCAGTACTTC. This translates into CASGSGPSYEQYF.

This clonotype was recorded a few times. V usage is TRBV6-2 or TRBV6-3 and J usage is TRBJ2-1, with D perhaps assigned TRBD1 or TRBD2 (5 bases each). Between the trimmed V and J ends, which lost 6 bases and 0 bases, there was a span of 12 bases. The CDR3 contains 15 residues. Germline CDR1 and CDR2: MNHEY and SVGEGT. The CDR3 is CASRGVMSSYNEQFF. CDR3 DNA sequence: TGTGCCAGCAGGGGGGTCATGAGCTCCTACAATGAGCAGTTCTTC.

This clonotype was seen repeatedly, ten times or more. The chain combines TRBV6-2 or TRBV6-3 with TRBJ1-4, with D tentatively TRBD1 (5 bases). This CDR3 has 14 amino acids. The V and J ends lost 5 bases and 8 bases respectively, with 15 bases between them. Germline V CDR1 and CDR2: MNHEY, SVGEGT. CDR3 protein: CASSPGQVQEKLFF. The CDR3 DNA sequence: TGTGCCAGCAGTCCCGGACAAGTACAGGAAAAACTGTTTTTT.

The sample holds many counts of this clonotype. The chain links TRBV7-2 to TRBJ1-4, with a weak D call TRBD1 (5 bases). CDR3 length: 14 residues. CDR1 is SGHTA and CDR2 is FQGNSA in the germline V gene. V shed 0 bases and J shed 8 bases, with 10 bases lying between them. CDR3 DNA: TGTGCCAGCAGCTTAGCGGGGGTAGGGGAAAAACTGTTTTTT. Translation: CASSLAGVGEKLFF.

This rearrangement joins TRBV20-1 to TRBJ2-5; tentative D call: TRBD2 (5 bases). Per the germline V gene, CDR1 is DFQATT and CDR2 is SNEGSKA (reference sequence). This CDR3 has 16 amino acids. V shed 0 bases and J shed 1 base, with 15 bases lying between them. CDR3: CSARDSAAELQETQYF. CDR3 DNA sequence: TGCAGTGCTAGAGATTCCGCAGCGGAGCTCCAAGAGACCCAGTACTTC.

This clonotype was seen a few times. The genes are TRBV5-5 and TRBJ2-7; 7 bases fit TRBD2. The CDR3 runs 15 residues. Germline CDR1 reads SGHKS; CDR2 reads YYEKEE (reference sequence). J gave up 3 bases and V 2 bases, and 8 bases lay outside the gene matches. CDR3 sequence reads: CASSLEELALYEQYF. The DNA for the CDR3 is TGTGCCAGCAGCTTAGAGGAACTAGCGCTCTACGAGCAGTACTTC.

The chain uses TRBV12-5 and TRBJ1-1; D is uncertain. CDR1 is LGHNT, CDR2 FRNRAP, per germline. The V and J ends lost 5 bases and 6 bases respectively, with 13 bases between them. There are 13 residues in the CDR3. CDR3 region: CASGPGINPEAFF. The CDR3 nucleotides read TGTGCTAGTGGTCCCGGGATCAACCCTGAAGCTTTCTTT.

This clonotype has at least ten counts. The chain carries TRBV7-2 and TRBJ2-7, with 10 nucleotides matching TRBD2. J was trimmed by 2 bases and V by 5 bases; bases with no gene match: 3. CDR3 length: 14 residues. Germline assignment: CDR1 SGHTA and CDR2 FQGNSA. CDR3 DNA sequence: TGTGCCAGCAGCCCGGGACTAGCGCCCTACGAGCAGTACTTC. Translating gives CASSPGLAPYEQYF.

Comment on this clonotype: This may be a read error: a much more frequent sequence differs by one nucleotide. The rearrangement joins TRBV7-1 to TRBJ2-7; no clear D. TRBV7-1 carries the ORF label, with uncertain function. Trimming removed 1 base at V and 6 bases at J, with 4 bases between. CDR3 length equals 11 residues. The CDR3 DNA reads TGTGCCAGCAGCTCAGGGGTCGAGCAGTACTTC. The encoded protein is CASSSGVEQYF.

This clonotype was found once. CDR3 amino acids: CASSFNSEQFF. The CDR3 bases are TGTGCCAGCAGCTTTAACAGTGAGCAGTTCTTC. This rearrangement joins TRBV7-4 to TRBJ2-1; D not certain. The CDR3 extends over 11 amino acids. Trimming stripped 3 bases from V and 9 bases from J, with 6 bases between. Germline CDR1 is SGHVT and CDR2 is SQSDAQ.

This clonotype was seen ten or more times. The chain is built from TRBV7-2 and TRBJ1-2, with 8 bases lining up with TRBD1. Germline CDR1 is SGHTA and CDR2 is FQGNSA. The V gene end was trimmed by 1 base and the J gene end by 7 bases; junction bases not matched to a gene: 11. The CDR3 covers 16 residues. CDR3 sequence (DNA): TGTGCCAGCAGCTTAGGCATCCAGGGGGCGCAGGGTGGCTACACCTTC. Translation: CASSLGIQGAQGGYTF.

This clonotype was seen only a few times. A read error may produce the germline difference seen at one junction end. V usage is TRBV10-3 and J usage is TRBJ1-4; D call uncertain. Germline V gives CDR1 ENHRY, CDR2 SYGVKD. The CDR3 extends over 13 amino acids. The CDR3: CAIRESGNEKLFF. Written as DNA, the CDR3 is TGTGCCATCAGGGAGTCTGGTAATGAAAAACTGTTTTTT.

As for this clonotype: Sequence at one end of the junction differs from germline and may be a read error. The CDR3 sequence: CASSQGQNNHGYTF. The CDR3 DNA reads as TGTGCCAGTAGCCAGGGACAGAATAACCATGGCTACACCTTC. This chain links TRBV19 with TRBJ1-2; TRBD1 aligns across 7 bases. The CDR3 length is 14 residues. CDR1 is LNHDA, CDR2 SQIVND, per germline (reference sequence).

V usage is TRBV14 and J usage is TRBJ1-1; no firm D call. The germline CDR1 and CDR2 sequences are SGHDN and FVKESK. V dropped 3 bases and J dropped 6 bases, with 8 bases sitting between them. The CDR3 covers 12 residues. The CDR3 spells CASSHPKSEAFF. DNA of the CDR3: TGTGCCAGCAGCCATCCGAAGTCTGAAGCTTTCTTT.

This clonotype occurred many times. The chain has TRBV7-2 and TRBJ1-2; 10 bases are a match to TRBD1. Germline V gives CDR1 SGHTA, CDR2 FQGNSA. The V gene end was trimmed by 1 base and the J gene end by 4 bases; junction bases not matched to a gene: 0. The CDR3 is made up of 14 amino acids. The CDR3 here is CASSLGQGAYGYTF. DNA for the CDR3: TGTGCCAGCAGCTTAGGACAGGGGGCCTATGGCTACACCTTC.

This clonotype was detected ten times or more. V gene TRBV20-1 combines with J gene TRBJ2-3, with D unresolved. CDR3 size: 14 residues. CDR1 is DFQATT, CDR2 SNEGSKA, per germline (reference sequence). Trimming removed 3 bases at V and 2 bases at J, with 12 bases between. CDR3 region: CSASEMGYTDTQYF. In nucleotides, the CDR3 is TGCAGTGCTAGTGAGATGGGGTACACAGATACGCAGTATTTT.

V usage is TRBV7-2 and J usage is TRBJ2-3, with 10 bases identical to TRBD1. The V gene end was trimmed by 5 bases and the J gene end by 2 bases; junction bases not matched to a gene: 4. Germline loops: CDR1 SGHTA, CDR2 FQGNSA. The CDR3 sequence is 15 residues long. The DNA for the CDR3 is TGTGCCAGCAGCGAAGGGACAGGGGTCACAGATACGCAGTATTTT. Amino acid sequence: CASSEGTGVTDTQYF. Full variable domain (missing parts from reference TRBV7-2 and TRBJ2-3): GAGVSQSPSNKVTEKGKDVELRCDPISGHTALYWYRQSLGQGLEFLIYFQGNSAPDKSGLPSDRFSAERTGGSVSTLTIQRTQQEDSAVYLCASSEGTGVTDTQYFGPGTRLTVL.

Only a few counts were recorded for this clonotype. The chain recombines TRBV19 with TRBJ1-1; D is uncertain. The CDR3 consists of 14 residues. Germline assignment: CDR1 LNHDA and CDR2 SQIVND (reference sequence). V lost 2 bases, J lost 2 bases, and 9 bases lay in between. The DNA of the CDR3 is TGTGCCAGTAGTATATCGGGCCCTAACACTGAAGCTTTCTTT. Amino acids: CASSISGPNTEAFF.

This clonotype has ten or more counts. The CDR3 loop reads CASSIEGFAGANVLTF. In DNA form, the CDR3 reads TGTGCCAGTAGTATCGAAGGGTTTGCTGGGGCCAACGTCCTGACTTTC. The V and J genes are TRBV19 and TRBJ2-6; D gene unclear. V shed 3 bases and J shed 2 bases, with 11 bases lying between them. This CDR3 spans 16 amino acids. Germline loops: CDR1 LNHDA, CDR2 SQIVND (reference sequence).

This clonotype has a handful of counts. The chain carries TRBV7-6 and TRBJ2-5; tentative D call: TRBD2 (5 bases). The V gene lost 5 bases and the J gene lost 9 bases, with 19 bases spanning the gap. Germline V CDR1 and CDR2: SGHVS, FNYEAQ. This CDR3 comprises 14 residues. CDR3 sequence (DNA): TGTGCCAGCAGCCCCGCCTTTGTACCGGAGGCCCAGTACTTC. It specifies CASSPAFVPEAQYF.

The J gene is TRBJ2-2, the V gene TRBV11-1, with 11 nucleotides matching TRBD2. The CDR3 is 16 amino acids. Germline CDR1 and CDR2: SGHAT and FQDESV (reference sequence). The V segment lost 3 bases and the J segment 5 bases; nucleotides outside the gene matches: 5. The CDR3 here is CASSFLAGGRTGELFF. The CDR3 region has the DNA TGTGCCAGCAGCTTTCTAGCGGGGGGACGGACCGGGGAGCTGTTTTTT.

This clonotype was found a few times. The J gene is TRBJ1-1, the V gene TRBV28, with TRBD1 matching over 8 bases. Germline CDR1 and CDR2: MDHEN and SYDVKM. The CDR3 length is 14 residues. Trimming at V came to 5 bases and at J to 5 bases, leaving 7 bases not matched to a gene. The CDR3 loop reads CASSATGEGTEAFF. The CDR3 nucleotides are TGTGCCAGCAGTGCGACAGGGGAGGGAACTGAAGCTTTCTTT.

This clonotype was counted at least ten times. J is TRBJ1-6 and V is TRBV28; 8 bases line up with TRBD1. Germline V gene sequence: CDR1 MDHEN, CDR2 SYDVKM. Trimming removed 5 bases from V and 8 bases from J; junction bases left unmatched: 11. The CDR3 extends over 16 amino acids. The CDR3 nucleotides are TGTGCCAGCAGTCCCGGGGCAGGGGGCTTGTATTCACCCCTCCACTTT. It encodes CASSPGAGGLYSPLHF.

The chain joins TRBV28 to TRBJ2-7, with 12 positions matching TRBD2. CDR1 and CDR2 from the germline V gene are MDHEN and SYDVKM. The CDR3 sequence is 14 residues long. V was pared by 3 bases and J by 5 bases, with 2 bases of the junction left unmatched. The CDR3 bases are TGTGCCAGCAGTTTGACTAGCGGGAGAGACGAGCAGTACTTC. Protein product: CASSLTSGRDEQYF.

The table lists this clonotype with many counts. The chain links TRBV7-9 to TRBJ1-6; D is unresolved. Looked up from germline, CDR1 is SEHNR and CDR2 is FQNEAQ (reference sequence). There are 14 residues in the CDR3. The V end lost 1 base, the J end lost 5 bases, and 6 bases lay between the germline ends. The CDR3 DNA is TGTGCCAGCAGCTTAGGCGCCGATAATTCACCCCTCCACTTT. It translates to CASSLGADNSPLHF.

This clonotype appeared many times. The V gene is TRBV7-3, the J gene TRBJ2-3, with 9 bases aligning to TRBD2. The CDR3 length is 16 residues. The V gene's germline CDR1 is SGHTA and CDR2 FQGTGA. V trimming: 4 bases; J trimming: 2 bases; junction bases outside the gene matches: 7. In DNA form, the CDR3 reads TGTGCCAGCAGCTCACTGACTAGCGGTTACACAGATACGCAGTATTTT. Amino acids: CASSSLTSGYTDTQYF.

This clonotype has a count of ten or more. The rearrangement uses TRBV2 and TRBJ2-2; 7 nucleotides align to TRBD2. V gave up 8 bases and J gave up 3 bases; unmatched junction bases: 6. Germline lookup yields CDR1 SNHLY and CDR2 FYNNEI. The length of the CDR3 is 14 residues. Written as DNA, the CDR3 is TGTGCCAGCCGGGGAGGGGTGGACACCGGGGAGCTGTTTTTT. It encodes CASRGGVDTGELFF.

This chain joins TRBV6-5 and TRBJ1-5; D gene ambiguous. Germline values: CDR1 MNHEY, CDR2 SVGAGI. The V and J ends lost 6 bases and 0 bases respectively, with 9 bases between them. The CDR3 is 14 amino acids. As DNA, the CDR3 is TGTGCCAGCAGCCCGACCTATAGCAATCAGCCCCAGCATTTT. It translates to CASSPTYSNQPQHF.

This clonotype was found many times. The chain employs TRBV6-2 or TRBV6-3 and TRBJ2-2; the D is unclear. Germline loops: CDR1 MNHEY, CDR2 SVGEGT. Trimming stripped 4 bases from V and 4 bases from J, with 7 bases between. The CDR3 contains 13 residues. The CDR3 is CASSSTSTGELFF. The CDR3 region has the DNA TGTGCCAGCAGTTCCACCTCCACCGGGGAGCTGTTTTTT.